This TCR beta chain originates from a study of CD8 T cells in seronegative destructive rheumatoid arthritis (dated by TCRdb to the early 2020s). Study-level background: Biological drugs were being received by seven of the eight CND-RA patients at the time of sampling. Peripheral CD8+ TCRbeta repertoires were compared between CCP-negative destructive rheumatoid arthritis (CND-RA) patients and newly diagnosed seropositive RA, seronegative RA and healthy controls. The seropositive RA, seronegative RA and healthy control comparison cohorts were taken from a previously published TCRbeta dataset and were not newly sequenced.

A negative result on the clinical CCP2 antibody test was shown by CND-RA patients, and progression of joint destruction was observed despite active therapy. Every CND-RA patient showed typical joint destruction in the wrists and ankles and had failed conventional anti-rheumatic therapy. Sampling of CND-RA patients was performed not at diagnosis but after long disease histories, which spanned decades in several cases. Each patient provided about 53 millilitres of EDTA-anticoagulated peripheral blood. Peripheral blood mononuclear cells were isolated by Ficoll-Paque PLUS density gradient separation. Using AutoMACS magnetic bead positive selection, CD8+ cells were isolated from either fresh or cryopreserved PBMCs, and flow cytometry was used to check purity. Genomic DNA was extracted using Nucleospin Tissue or Tissue XS kits and then quantified on a Qubit 2.0 fluorometer. In its sample, this clone was seen once. It has no known antigen specificity. Per-base qualities were not stored, and no clone one base away is much larger.

TCRbeta sequencing used genomic DNA from CD8+ cells, following the manufacturer's instructions. TCRbeta sequencing used the immunoSEQ assay and was run at a genomics technology centre in Finland. For the original study's pipeline: Clonotype tables generated by the immunoSEQ preprocessing pipeline were converted into VDJtools format, and non-productive clonotypes were filtered out. Any sample with fewer than 10,000 reads was excluded, the remaining samples were subsampled to 10,000 reads, and most of the eight CND-RA samples made it through. The VDJtools CalcDiversityStats function was applied to data subsampled to 10,000 reads to calculate Shannon-Wiener, Simpson and clonality indices. Non-singleton TCRbeta clonotypes were hard-matched, with no mismatches allowed, against VDJdb to infer antigen specificity. Clusters with potentially shared antigen targets were formed by grouping CDR3 sequences that differed by one amino acid (Hamming distance 1). After groups were resampled to six samples, public clonotypes were tested for group enrichment with one-sided Fisher's exact tests, and this procedure was repeated ten times. The table comes from immuneACCESS by way of TCRdb, which keeps in-frame sequences with V and J called. Part of the clones is missing from these tables; in studies checked, under half for an unresolved V gene and the rest for unknown reasons. That table supplies the V and J calls and clone size; D and trimming were determined from the DNA. For this sample the table gives under 15,000 clones, of which 80% to 85% were detected only once. 27% of the sample is in the top ten clones.

Overall study outcomes, separate from this receptor: Once age was adjusted for, the CD8+ TCRbeta repertoires of CND-RA patients appeared less diverse and more clonal than the repertoires of other RA subtypes. More CMV-reactive and fewer influenza A-reactive CD8+ TCRbeta sequences were observed in CND-RA repertoires than in controls and other RA subtypes. Across the 110,000 or so clonotypes tested, no public clonotype enrichment survived Benjamini-Hochberg correction. The small size of the CND-RA cohort was acknowledged as a limitation of the study. In the absence of diagnostic samples, TCR repertoire differences may be partly attributable to poor disease control over the years rather than being present at onset. CND-RA patients appeared to carry a distinct set of enriched public clonotypes, which the authors read as support for a separate disease subset.

Cut back by 5 bases and 2 bases, the V and J ends lie 10 bases apart. CDR3 length: 13 amino acids, cysteine to phenylalanine. CDR3 DNA only is kept here, 39 bases in frame from base 1. From a lookup of the germline V gene (reference sequence), CDR1 and CDR2 are SEHNR and FQNEAQ. The sample comprised CD8+ T cells from blood. Recombination connected TRBV7-9 to TRBJ2-7; TRBD2 might be the D gene, on 6 matching bases. This receptor was obtained from a woman aged 30 to 49 with seronegative destructive rheumatoid arthritis. The CDR3 has the sequence CASSPRGAYEQYF. The nucleotide sequence reads as follows: TGTGCCAGCAGCCCCCGCGGGGCCTACGAGCAGTACTTC.